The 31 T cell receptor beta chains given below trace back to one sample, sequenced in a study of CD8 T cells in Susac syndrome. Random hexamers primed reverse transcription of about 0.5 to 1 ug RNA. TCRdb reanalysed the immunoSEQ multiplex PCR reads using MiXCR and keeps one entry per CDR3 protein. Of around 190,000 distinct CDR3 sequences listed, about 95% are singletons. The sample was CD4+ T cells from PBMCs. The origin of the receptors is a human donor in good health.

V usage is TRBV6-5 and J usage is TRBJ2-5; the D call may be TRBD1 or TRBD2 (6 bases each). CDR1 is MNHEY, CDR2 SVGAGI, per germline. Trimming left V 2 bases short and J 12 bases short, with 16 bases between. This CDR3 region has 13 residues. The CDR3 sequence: CASSYPGARKEYF. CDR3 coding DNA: TGTGCCAGCAGTTACCCGGGGGCCCGAAAGGAGTACTTC.

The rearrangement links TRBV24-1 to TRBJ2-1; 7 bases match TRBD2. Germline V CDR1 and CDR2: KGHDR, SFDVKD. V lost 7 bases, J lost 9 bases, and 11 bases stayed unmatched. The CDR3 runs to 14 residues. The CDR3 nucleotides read TGTGCCACCAGCCCAGGGACGGGGGGTAGTGAGCAGTTCTTC. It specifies CATSPGTGGSEQFF.

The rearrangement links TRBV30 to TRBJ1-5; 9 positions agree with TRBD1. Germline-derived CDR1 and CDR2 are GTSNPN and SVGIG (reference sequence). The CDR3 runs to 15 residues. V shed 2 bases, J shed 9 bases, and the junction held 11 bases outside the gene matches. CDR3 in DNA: TGTGCCTGGAGTAGTATGACAGGGGGGACCCGGCCCCAGCATTTT. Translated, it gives CAWSSMTGGTRPQHF.

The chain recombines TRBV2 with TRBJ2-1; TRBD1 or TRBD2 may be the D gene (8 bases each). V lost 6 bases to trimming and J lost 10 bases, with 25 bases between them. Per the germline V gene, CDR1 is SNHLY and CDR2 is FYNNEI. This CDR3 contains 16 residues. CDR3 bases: TGTGCCAGCAGCGCGGGGGGACAGGCATTATTCGGGGAGCAGTTCTTC. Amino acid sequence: CASSAGGQALFGEQFF.

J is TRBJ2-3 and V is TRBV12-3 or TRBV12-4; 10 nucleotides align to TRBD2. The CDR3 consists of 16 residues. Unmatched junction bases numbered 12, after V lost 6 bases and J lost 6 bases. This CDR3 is CASSPGLARSMDTQYF. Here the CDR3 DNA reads TGTGCCAGCAGCCCGGGACTAGCGCGTTCTATGGATACGCAGTATTTT.

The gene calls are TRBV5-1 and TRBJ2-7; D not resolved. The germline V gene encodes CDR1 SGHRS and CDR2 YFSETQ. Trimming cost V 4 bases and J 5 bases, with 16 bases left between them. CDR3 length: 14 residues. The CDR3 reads CASSPPGPPDEQYF. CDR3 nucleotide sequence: TGCGCCAGCAGCCCCCCCGGACCACCGGACGAGCAGTACTTC. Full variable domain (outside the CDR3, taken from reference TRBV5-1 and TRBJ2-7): KAGVTQTPRYLIKTRGQQVTLSCSPISGHRSVSWYQQTPGQGLQFLFEYFSETQRNKGNFPGRFSGRQFSNSRSEMNVSTLELGDSALYLCASSPPGPPDEQYFGPGTRLTVT.

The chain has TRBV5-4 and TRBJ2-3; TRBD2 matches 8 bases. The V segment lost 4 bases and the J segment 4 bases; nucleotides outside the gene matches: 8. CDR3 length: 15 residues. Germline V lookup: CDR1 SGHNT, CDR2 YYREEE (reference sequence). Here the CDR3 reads CASSSSGTRSDTQYF. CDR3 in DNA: TGTGCCAGCAGCAGTTCCGGGACTAGATCAGATACGCAGTATTTT.

The DNA for the CDR3 is TGCAGTGCTTACCCGACTAGCGGGAGGCCCTCCTACGAGCAGTACTTC. As protein: CSAYPTSGRPSYEQYF. The rearrangement joins TRBV20-1 to TRBJ2-7; 13 bases map to TRBD2. V trimming: 5 bases; J trimming: 0 bases; junction bases outside the gene matches: 7. The CDR3 extends over 16 amino acids. CDR1 and CDR2 (germline): DFQATT, SNEGSKA (reference sequence).

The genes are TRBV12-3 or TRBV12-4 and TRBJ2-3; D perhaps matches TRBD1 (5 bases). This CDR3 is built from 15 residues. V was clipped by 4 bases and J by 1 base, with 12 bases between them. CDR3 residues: CASSYDSLGTDTQYF. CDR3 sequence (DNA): TGTGCCAGCAGTTATGACAGCCTTGGCACAGATACGCAGTATTTT.

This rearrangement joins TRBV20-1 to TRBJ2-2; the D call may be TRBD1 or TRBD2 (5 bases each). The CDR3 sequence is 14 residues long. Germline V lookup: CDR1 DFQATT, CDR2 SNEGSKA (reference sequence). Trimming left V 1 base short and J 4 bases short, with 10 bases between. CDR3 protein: CSARVRAGTGELFF. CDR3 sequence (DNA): TGCAGTGCTAGAGTCAGGGCGGGCACCGGGGAGCTGTTTTTT.

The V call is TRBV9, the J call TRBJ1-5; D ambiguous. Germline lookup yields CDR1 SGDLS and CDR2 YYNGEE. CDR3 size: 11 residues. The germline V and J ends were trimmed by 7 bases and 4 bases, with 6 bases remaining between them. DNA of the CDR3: TGTGCCAGCGGTTATAATCAGCCCCAGCATTTT. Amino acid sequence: CASGYNQPQHF.

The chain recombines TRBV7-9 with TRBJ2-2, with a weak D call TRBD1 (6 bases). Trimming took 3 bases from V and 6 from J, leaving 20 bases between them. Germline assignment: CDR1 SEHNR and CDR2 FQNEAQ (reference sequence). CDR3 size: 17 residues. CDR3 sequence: CASSFLFNREGAGELFF. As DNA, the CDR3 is TGTGCCAGCAGCTTCTTGTTCAACAGGGAAGGTGCCGGGGAGCTGTTTTTT.

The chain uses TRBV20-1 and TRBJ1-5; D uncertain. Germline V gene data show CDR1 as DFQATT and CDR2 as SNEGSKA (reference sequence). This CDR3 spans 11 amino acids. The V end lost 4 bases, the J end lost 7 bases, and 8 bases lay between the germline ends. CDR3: CSATGPQPQHF. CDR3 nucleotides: TGCAGTGCTACCGGGCCGCAGCCCCAGCATTTT.

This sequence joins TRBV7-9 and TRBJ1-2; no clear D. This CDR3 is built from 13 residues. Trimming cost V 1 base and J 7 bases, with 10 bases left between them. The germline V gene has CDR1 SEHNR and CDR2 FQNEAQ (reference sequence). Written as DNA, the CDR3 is TGTGCCAGCAGCTTAGATCTGGCAACTGGCTACACCTTC. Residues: CASSLDLATGYTF.

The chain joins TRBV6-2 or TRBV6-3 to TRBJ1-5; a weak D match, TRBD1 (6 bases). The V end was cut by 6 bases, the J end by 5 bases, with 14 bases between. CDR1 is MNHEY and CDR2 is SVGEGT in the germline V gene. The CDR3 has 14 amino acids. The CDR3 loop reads CASRAVGGDQPQHF. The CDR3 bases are TGTGCCAGCAGGGCGGTCGGGGGCGATCAGCCCCAGCATTTT.

The CDR3 protein is CASSQARFNEQFF. The CDR3 DNA follows: TGTGCCAGCAGCCAAGCCCGGTTCAATGAGCAGTTCTTC. V is TRBV3-1 and J is TRBJ2-1; D uncertain. Germline V gives CDR1 LGHDT, CDR2 YNNKEL (reference sequence). V was pared by 1 base and J by 6 bases, with 7 bases between. CDR3 size: 13 residues.

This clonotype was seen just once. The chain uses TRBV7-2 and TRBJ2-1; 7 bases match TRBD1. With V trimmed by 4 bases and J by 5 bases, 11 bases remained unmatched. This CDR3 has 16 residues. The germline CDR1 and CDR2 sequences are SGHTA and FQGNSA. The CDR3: CASSYSRTGNDNEQFF. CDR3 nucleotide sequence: TGTGCCAGCAGCTATAGCCGGACAGGAAACGACAATGAGCAGTTCTTC.

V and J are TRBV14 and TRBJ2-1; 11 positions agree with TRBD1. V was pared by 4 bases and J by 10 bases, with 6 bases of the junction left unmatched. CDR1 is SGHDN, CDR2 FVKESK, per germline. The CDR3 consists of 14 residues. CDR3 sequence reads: CASSRGTGGGEQFF. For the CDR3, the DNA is TGTGCCAGCAGCCGCGGGACAGGGGGAGGCGAGCAGTTCTTC.

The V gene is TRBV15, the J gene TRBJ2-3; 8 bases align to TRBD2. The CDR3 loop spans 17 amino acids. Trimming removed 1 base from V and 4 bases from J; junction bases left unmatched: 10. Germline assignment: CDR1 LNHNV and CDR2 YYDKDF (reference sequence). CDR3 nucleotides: TGTGCCACCAGCAGAGCGCTGGGGAGCGGGAGATCAGATACGCAGTATTTT. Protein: CATSRALGSGRSDTQYF.

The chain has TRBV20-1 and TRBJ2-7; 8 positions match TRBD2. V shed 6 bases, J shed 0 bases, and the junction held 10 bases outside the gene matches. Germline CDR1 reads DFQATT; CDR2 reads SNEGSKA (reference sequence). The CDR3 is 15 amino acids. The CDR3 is CSANDPGGFSYEQYF. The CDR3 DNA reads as TGCAGTGCCAACGACCCGGGGGGGTTCTCCTACGAGCAGTACTTC.

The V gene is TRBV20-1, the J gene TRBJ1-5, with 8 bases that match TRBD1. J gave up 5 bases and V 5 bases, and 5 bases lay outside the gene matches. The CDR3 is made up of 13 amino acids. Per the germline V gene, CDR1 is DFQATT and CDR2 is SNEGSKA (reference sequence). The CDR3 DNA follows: TGCAGTGCTTGGACAGGGCAACATCAGCCCCAGCATTTT. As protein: CSAWTGQHQPQHF.

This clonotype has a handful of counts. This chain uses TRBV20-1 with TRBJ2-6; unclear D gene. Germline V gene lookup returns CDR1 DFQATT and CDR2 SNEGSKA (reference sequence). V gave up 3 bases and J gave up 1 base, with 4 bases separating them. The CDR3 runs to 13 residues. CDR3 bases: TGCAGTGCTAGGGTGTCTGGGGCCAACGTCCTGACTTTC. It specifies CSARVSGANVLTF.

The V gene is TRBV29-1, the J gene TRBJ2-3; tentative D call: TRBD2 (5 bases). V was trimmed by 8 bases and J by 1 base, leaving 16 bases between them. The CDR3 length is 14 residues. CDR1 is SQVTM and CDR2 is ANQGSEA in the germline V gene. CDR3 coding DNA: TGCAGCAGATCTCAGCGAGCGGGCACAGATACGCAGTATTTT. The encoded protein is CSRSQRAGTDTQYF.

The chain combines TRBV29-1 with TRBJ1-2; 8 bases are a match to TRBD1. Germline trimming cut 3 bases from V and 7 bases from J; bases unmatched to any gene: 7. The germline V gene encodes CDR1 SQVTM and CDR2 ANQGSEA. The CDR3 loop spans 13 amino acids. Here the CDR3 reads CSVDGRGLGGYTF. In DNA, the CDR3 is TGCAGCGTTGACGGCAGGGGGCTAGGTGGCTACACCTTC.

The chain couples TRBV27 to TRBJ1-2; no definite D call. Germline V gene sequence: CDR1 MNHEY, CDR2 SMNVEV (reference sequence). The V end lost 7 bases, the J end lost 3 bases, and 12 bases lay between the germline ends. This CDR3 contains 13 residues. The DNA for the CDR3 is TGTGCCAGCAAAGGGTATTTAGACTATGGCTACACCTTC. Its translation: CASKGYLDYGYTF.

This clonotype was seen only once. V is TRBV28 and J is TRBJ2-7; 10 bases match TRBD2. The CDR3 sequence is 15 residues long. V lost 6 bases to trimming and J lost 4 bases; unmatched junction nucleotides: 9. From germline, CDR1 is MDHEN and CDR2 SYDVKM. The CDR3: CASSVPTSGWYEQYF. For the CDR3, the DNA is TGTGCCAGCAGCGTCCCGACTAGCGGGTGGTACGAGCAGTACTTC.

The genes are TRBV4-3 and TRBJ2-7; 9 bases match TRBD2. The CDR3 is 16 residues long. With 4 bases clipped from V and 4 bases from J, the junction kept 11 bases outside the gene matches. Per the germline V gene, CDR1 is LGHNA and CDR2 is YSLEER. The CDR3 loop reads CASSRLSGSGTYEQYF. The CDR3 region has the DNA TGCGCCAGCAGCCGCCTTAGCGGGAGCGGGACGTACGAGCAGTACTTC.

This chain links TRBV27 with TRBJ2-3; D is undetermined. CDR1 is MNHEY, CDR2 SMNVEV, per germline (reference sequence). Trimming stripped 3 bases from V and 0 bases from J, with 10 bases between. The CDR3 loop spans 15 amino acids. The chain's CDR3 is CASSFGSTSTDTQYF. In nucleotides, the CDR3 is TGTGCCAGCAGTTTTGGGTCAACTAGCACAGATACGCAGTATTTT.

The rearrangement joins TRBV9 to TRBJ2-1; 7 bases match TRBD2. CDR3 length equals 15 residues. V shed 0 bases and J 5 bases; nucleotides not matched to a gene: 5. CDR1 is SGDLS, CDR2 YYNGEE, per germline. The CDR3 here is CASSVGGSGNNEQFF. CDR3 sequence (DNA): TGTGCCAGCAGCGTAGGCGGGAGCGGGAACAATGAGCAGTTCTTC.

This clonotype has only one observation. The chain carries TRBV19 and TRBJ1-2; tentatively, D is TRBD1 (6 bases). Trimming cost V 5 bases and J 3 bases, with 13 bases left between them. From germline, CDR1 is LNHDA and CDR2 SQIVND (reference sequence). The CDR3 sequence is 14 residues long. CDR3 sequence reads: CASSAQGRDYGYTF. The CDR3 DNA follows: TGTGCCAGTAGTGCACAGGGCCGCGACTATGGCTACACCTTC.

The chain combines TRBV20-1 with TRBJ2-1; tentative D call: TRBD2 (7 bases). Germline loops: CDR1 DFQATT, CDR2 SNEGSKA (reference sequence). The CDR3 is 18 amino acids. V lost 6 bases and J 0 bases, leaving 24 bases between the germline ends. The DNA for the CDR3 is TGCAGTGCCGACCGTCGCGCGGGGGCAGGGGCCTCCTACAATGAGCAGTTCTTC. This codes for CSADRRAGAGASYNEQFF.